What follows are 20 T cell receptor beta chains derived from one specimen sequenced in a study of Graves' ophthalmopathy and Graves' hyperthyroidism. RNA served as the template for amplifying TCR beta CDR3 regions. RT-PCR was first run with HTBI primers, then multiplex PCR in a second round. TCRdb passed the multiplex PCR reads through MiXCR, listing each CDR3 protein once. The table lists hundreds of thousands of distinct CDR3 sequences, about 20% of them singletons. The source material was peripheral blood. The receptor set was obtained from a woman younger than 35 with stable Graves' hyperthyroidism. Some clones in this sample may be carry-over from other donors' samples.

This clonotype was picked up many times. J is TRBJ1-5 and V is TRBV6-1; D is unresolved. This CDR3 comprises 14 residues. V dropped 7 bases and J dropped 3 bases, with 13 bases sitting between them. Germline CDR1 reads MNHNS; CDR2 reads SASEGT. The CDR3 loop is CASTQHRFNQPQHF. The CDR3 coding sequence is TGTGCCAGCACCCAACACAGATTCAATCAGCCCCAGCATTTT.

This clonotype came up many times. The chain recombines TRBV2 with TRBJ1-2, with 9 positions matching TRBD1. Germline V gene data show CDR1 as SNHLY and CDR2 as FYNNEI. The V segment lost 7 bases and the J segment 8 bases; nucleotides outside the gene matches: 5. This CDR3 is built from 12 residues. This CDR3 reads CASNRQGVGYTF. CDR3 nucleotides: TGTGCCAGCAATCGACAGGGGGTAGGCTACACCTTC.

This clonotype was counted at least ten times. A much more abundant neighbour one base away suggests this may be a read error. The chain carries TRBV29-1 and TRBJ2-5; D call uncertain. The length of the CDR3 is 11 residues. Per the germline V gene, CDR1 is SQVTM and CDR2 is ANQGSEA. CDR3 amino acids: CSVEGTETKYF. The CDR3 DNA sequence: TGCAGCGTTGAAGGAACAGAGACCAAGTACTTC.

The table lists this clonotype with many counts. The rearrangement joins TRBV10-3 to TRBJ2-7; D gene uncertain. The CDR3 has 12 residues. Trimming took off 0 bases at V and 4 bases at J, with 4 bases between the two ends. The V gene's germline CDR1 is ENHRY and CDR2 SYGVKD. This CDR3 reads CAISESRYEQYF. The CDR3, as DNA: TGTGCCATCAGTGAGTCCCGATACGAGCAGTACTTC.

This clonotype was detected many times. This chain uses TRBV6-2 or TRBV6-3 with TRBJ2-7; D is tentatively TRBD1 or TRBD2 (5 bases each). Germline lookup yields CDR1 MNHEY and CDR2 SVGEGT. Between the trimmed V and J ends, which lost 5 bases and 9 bases, there was a span of 26 bases. The CDR3 contains 16 residues. CDR3 sequence reads: CASSGHTEGPRGGQYF. CDR3 in DNA: TGTGCCAGCAGTGGGCATACTGAGGGGCCCCGTGGAGGGCAGTACTTC.

Only a few counts were recorded for this clonotype. J is TRBJ1-5 and V is TRBV2; D possibly corresponds to TRBD1 (5 bases). V was shortened by 5 bases and J by 5 bases, with 13 bases between the two germline ends. Germline values: CDR1 SNHLY, CDR2 FYNNEI. The CDR3 runs 14 residues. This CDR3 reads CASSTGTAYQPQHF. CDR3 coding DNA: TGTGCCAGCAGTACCGGGACTGCCTATCAGCCCCAGCATTTT.

This chain links TRBV9 with TRBJ1-1, with 8 bases that match TRBD1. Germline V gene sequence: CDR1 SGDLS, CDR2 YYNGEE. V lost 4 bases, J lost 1 base, and 9 bases stayed unmatched. The CDR3 loop spans 16 amino acids. The chain's CDR3 is CASSPAPGQANTEAFF. CDR3 coding DNA: TGTGCCAGCAGCCCAGCACCGGGACAGGCGAACACTGAAGCTTTCTTT.

Ten or more counts support this clonotype. This chain joins TRBV7-2 and TRBJ2-7; D might be TRBD2 (6 bases). V lost 4 bases, J lost 7 bases, and 17 bases lay in between. In germline, CDR1 is SGHTA, CDR2 FQGNSA. There are 14 residues in the CDR3. The CDR3 here is CASSSGRESGEQYF. The CDR3 DNA follows: TGTGCCAGCAGCTCAGGACGGGAGTCAGGGGAGCAGTACTTC.

This clonotype was found many times. The chain has TRBV6-5 and TRBJ2-7; TRBD2 might be the D (5 bases). Trimming cost V 0 bases and J 5 bases, with 11 bases left between them. This CDR3 is built from 14 residues. The germline gives CDR1 MNHEY, CDR2 SVGAGI. The CDR3 reads CASSYSGVRDEQYF. DNA of the CDR3: TGTGCCAGCAGTTACTCCGGGGTAAGGGACGAGCAGTACTTC.

This clonotype showed up many times. The V call is TRBV11-2, the J call TRBJ1-1; no definite D call. V lost 5 bases and J 1 base, leaving 8 bases between the germline ends. Germline CDR1 reads SGHAT; CDR2 reads FQNNGV. This CDR3 comprises 13 residues. The CDR3 protein is CASSPYRNTEAFF. DNA for the CDR3: TGTGCCAGCAGCCCCTACAGGAACACTGAAGCTTTCTTT. Filled out from reference TRBV11-2 and TRBJ1-1, the complete variable domain reads EAGVAQSPRYKIIEKRQSVAFWCNPISGHATLYWYQQILGQGPKLLIQFQNNGVVDDSQLPKDRFSAERLKGVDSTLKIQPAKLEDSAVYLCASSPYRNTEAFFGQGTRLTVV.

This clonotype was counted ten times or more. V usage is TRBV4-1 and J usage is TRBJ1-1; maybe TRBD1 (5 bases). CDR1 and CDR2 (germline): MGHRA, YSYEKL. Trimming cost V 0 bases and J 7 bases, with 21 bases left between them. CDR3 length equals 17 residues. Written as DNA, the CDR3 is TGCGCCAGCAGCCAAGAAGGGCAGGGCCGTCCCTACCATGAAGCTTTCTTT. Translating gives CASSQEGQGRPYHEAFF.

The chain couples TRBV6-1 to TRBJ1-1; no clear D gene. There are 15 residues in the CDR3. Germline V gene lookup returns CDR1 MNHNS and CDR2 SASEGT. V was clipped by 7 bases and J by 0 bases, with 15 bases between them. CDR3 protein: CASTPSAGLNTEAFF. The CDR3, as DNA: TGTGCCAGCACCCCATCGGCGGGATTGAACACTGAAGCTTTCTTT.

The chain couples TRBV29-1 to TRBJ2-2; D unclear. There are 15 residues in the CDR3. Trimming stripped 4 bases from V and 0 bases from J, with 12 bases between. Germline V gene data show CDR1 as SQVTM and CDR2 as ANQGSEA. CDR3 loop: CSVVSATSNTGELFF. The CDR3 DNA reads TGCAGCGTTGTATCTGCAACTTCGAACACCGGGGAGCTGTTTTTT.

There are a few counts of this clonotype. This chain links TRBV6-2 or TRBV6-3 with TRBJ2-2; D is possibly TRBD1 (7 bases). The length of the CDR3 is 15 residues. CDR1 is MNHEY and CDR2 is SVGEGT in the germline V gene. V lost 1 base, J lost 7 bases, and 13 bases lay in between. The CDR3 sequence is CASSYWGDSIGELFF. The CDR3, as DNA: TGTGCCAGCAGTTACTGGGGGGACAGCATCGGGGAGCTGTTTTTT.

This clonotype was picked up a small number of times. The chain couples TRBV6-5 to TRBJ1-3; 9 bases match TRBD1. CDR1 is MNHEY, CDR2 SVGAGI, per germline. The CDR3 contains 15 residues. V shed 4 bases, J shed 4 bases, and the junction held 5 bases outside the gene matches. In DNA, the CDR3 is TGTGCCAGCAGTTTTACAGGGGGCCCGGGAAACACCATATATTTT. Translating gives CASSFTGGPGNTIYF.

This clonotype showed up many times. CDR3 sequence: CASSLQTGTGSNEQYF. The CDR3 bases are TGTGCCAGCAGCTTACAAACCGGGACAGGGAGTAACGAGCAGTACTTC. This chain links TRBV7-6 with TRBJ2-7; 9 nucleotides match TRBD1. The CDR3 is made up of 16 amino acids. After removal of 2 bases from V and 5 bases from J, the junction contained 10 bases not matched to a gene. Germline CDR1 is SGHVS and CDR2 is FNYEAQ. Looking up the rest from reference TRBV7-6 and TRBJ2-7 gives the full variable domain: GAGVSQSPRYKVTKRGQDVALRCDPISGHVSLYWYRQALGQGPEFLTYFNYEAQQDKSGLPNDRFSAERPEGSISTLTIQRTEQRDSAMYRCASSLQTGTGSNEQYFGPGTRLTVT.

This clonotype has a handful of counts. The chain couples TRBV29-1 to TRBJ1-5, with TRBD1 matching 10 bases. The CDR3 loop spans 13 amino acids. After removal of 4 bases from V and 5 bases from J, the junction contained 2 bases not matched to a gene. Germline loops: CDR1 SQVTM, CDR2 ANQGSEA. This CDR3 reads CSVGQGADQPQHF. CDR3 DNA: TGCAGCGTTGGACAGGGGGCCGATCAGCCCCAGCATTTT.

The chain couples TRBV6-1 to TRBJ2-2; maybe TRBD2 (6 bases). There are 15 residues in the CDR3. CDR1 is MNHNS and CDR2 is SASEGT in the germline V gene. With 7 bases removed from V and 7 bases from J, the gap between germline ends came to 19 bases. The CDR3 loop is CASTRELLVGGELFF. The CDR3 bases are TGTGCCAGCACTCGGGAGCTGTTGGTGGGCGGGGAGCTGTTTTTT.

This clonotype has at least ten counts. This sequence joins TRBV19 and TRBJ2-5, with a tentative D call TRBD2 (6 bases). CDR1 is LNHDA, CDR2 SQIVND, per germline (reference sequence). Deletions cut 5 bases from V and 1 base from J, with 23 bases between. CDR3 length equals 18 residues. The CDR3 here is CASSPTGRESFSQETQYF. The CDR3 coding sequence is TGTGCCAGTAGTCCTACCGGGCGGGAAAGCTTCTCCCAAGAGACCCAGTACTTC.

There are many counts of this clonotype. This chain connects TRBV12-3 or TRBV12-4 to TRBJ1-2; D unclear. CDR3 size: 13 residues. Trimming took off 6 bases at V and 3 bases at J, with 11 bases between the two ends. CDR3 sequence: CASRPGTYYGYTF. CDR3 DNA: TGTGCCAGCAGGCCCGGCACATACTATGGCTACACCTTC.